Listed below are T cell receptor beta chains from one sample, sequenced in a study of somatic mutations in cytotoxic T cells in rheumatoid arthritis. Produced via immunoSEQ multiplex PCR; TCRdb's table is partial and in-frame only. The data contain more than 800 clones, 70% to 85% of them singletons. Sequenced: CD8+ T cells sorted from blood. Source of these receptors: a woman aged 60-70 years with rheumatoid arthritis. Each CDR3 is given with its conserved first and last residue. Fields, in order: D gene, clone size, J gene, V gene, CDR3 DNA, CDR3 protein. A D gene is named only where the DNA matches it firmly. Some rows have no size entry. The others give once, few or many, or a class for an expanded clone.

d_call: TRBD2; clone_size: -; j_call: TRBJ2-7; v_call: TRBV5-1; cdr3_nt: TGCGCCACCCGGACGACTAGCGTGGCCCACGAGCAGTACTTC; cdr3_aa: CATRTTSVAHEQYF
d_call: -; clone_size: -; j_call: TRBJ1-1; v_call: TRBV28; cdr3_nt: TGTGCCAGCAGTTTATGGGGGGGAGGAACTGAAGCTTTCTTT; cdr3_aa: CASSLWGGGTEAFF
d_call: TRBD1; clone_size: -; j_call: TRBJ2-1; v_call: TRBV6-1; cdr3_nt: TGTGCCAGCAGTGAAATAAAGGCAGGGGGCGTTTTTAGCTCCTACAATGAGCAGTTCTTC; cdr3_aa: CASSEIKAGGVFSSYNEQFF
d_call: TRBD1; clone_size: -; j_call: TRBJ2-7; v_call: TRBV28; cdr3_nt: TGTGCCAGCAGTACACGACAGGGTATAGGGGAGCAGTACTTC; cdr3_aa: CASSTRQGIGEQYF
d_call: TRBD1; clone_size: -; j_call: TRBJ1-4; v_call: TRBV2; cdr3_nt: TGTGCCAGCAGAGGGACAGCCTTTAATGAAAAACTGTTTTTT; cdr3_aa: CASRGTAFNEKLFF
d_call: TRBD1; clone_size: -; j_call: TRBJ2-1; v_call: TRBV19; cdr3_nt: TGTGCCAGTAGTCCAACCTCGGGACAGTACAATGAGCAGTTCTTC; cdr3_aa: CASSPTSGQYNEQFF
d_call: -; clone_size: -; j_call: TRBJ2-7; v_call: TRBV28; cdr3_nt: TGTGCCAGCACCCAACGGGACACCAGGGCCTACGAGCAGTACTTC; cdr3_aa: CASTQRDTRAYEQYF
d_call: -; clone_size: once; j_call: TRBJ2-7; v_call: TRBV5-1; cdr3_nt: TGCGCCAGCAGCGGGGTCGGGGAGAGCTCCTACGAGCAGTACTTC; cdr3_aa: CASSGVGESSYEQYF
d_call: TRBD2; clone_size: -; j_call: TRBJ2-7; v_call: TRBV6-4; cdr3_nt: TGTGCCAGCAGTGAGCGACTAGCGGGGGCATACGAGCAGTACTTC; cdr3_aa: CASSERLAGAYEQYF
d_call: -; clone_size: -; j_call: TRBJ2-1; v_call: TRBV7-9; cdr3_nt: TGTGCCAGCAGCTCCGACAGGCGCAATGAGCAGTTCTTC; cdr3_aa: CASSSDRRNEQFF
d_call: -; clone_size: -; j_call: TRBJ2-7; v_call: TRBV2; cdr3_nt: TGTGCCAGCGAAAGCATCCCGGGCCCGGGAAGCCGGTACTTC; cdr3_aa: CASESIPGPGSRYF
d_call: TRBD1; clone_size: -; j_call: TRBJ2-7; v_call: TRBV19; cdr3_nt: TGTGCCAGTACCCAGGGGACAGGGGCCCACGAGCAGTACTTC; cdr3_aa: CASTQGTGAHEQYF
d_call: TRBD1; clone_size: -; j_call: TRBJ1-2; v_call: TRBV4-3; cdr3_nt: TGCGCCAGCAGCCATGGACAGGCCCCCCTCTATGGCTACACCTTC; cdr3_aa: CASSHGQAPLYGYTF
d_call: -; clone_size: -; j_call: TRBJ1-2; v_call: TRBV5-1; cdr3_nt: TGCGCCAGCAGCTTGGTTGCATCAAGCGATGGCTACACCTTC; cdr3_aa: CASSLVASSDGYTF
d_call: TRBD2; clone_size: -; j_call: TRBJ2-5; v_call: TRBV10-3; cdr3_nt: TGTGCCATCAGTCGAACGGGGGGGGGCCGGGAGACCCAGTACTTC; cdr3_aa: CAISRTGGGRETQYF
d_call: TRBD2; clone_size: -; j_call: TRBJ2-5; v_call: TRBV27; cdr3_nt: TGTGCCAGCAGCCCCACCTATAGCGGGGGCATCAAGAGAGAGACCCAGTACTTC; cdr3_aa: CASSPTYSGGIKRETQYF
d_call: TRBD2; clone_size: once; j_call: TRBJ2-7; v_call: TRBV4-1; cdr3_nt: TGCGCCAGCAGCCAAGATTATCATCCCCATAGACTAGCGGGGATCTACGAGCAGTACTTC; cdr3_aa: CASSQDYHPHRLAGIYEQYF
d_call: -; clone_size: -; j_call: TRBJ2-3; v_call: TRBV30; cdr3_nt: TGTGCCGAGGGGGTAATTAGCACAGATACGCAGTATTTT; cdr3_aa: CAEGVISTDTQYF
d_call: -; clone_size: -; j_call: TRBJ1-5; v_call: TRBV27; cdr3_nt: TGTGCCAGCAGTTTTCGAGGATACCAGCATTTT; cdr3_aa: CASSFRGYQHF
d_call: TRBD1; clone_size: -; j_call: TRBJ1-1; v_call: TRBV19; cdr3_nt: TGTGCCAGTAGTATAGTCAGGGGGCGGATGAACACTGAAGCTTTCTTT; cdr3_aa: CASSIVRGRMNTEAFF
d_call: TRBD2; clone_size: -; j_call: TRBJ2-5; v_call: TRBV4-1; cdr3_nt: TGCGCCAGCAGCCCGAGGACTAGCGGGGGGGCAGGGGAGACCCAGTACTTC; cdr3_aa: CASSPRTSGGAGETQYF
d_call: TRBD2; clone_size: -; j_call: TRBJ2-3; v_call: TRBV6-1; cdr3_nt: TGTGCCAGCAATGACCTAGCGGGGGGACCAGATACGCAGTATTTT; cdr3_aa: CASNDLAGGPDTQYF
d_call: TRBD2; clone_size: -; j_call: TRBJ2-3; v_call: TRBV27; cdr3_nt: TGTGCCAGCAGTTCCTTGGGGCGGGGGGGCTGGACGGGGACGCAGTATTTT; cdr3_aa: CASSSLGRGGWTGTQYF
d_call: TRBD2; clone_size: -; j_call: TRBJ2-3; v_call: TRBV5-1; cdr3_nt: TGCGCCAGCAGCTTGCGGGGGGGCTTCACAGATACGCAGTATTTT; cdr3_aa: CASSLRGGFTDTQYF
d_call: -; clone_size: -; j_call: TRBJ2-1; v_call: TRBV7-2; cdr3_nt: TGTGCCAGCCGGCCGATTACAGGGAAACCCAACAATGAGCAGTTCTTC; cdr3_aa: CASRPITGKPNNEQFF
d_call: -; clone_size: -; j_call: TRBJ2-7; v_call: TRBV6-5; cdr3_nt: TGTGCCAGCAGTTACTCTCGGGTTGGCTACGAGCAGTACTTC; cdr3_aa: CASSYSRVGYEQYF
d_call: -; clone_size: -; j_call: TRBJ1-1; v_call: TRBV10-3; cdr3_nt: TGTGCCATCAGTGAGGGGGCAGCCTTAACTCGGGCTTTCTTT; cdr3_aa: CAISEGAALTRAFF
d_call: -; clone_size: -; j_call: TRBJ2-7; v_call: TRBV11-1; cdr3_nt: TGTGCCAGCAGCCTCCCCCCTTTCGTTACTCCCTACGAGCAGTACTTC; cdr3_aa: CASSLPPFVTPYEQYF
d_call: TRBD1; clone_size: once; j_call: TRBJ2-7; v_call: TRBV7-9; cdr3_nt: TGTGCCAGCAGCCCAAGACAGGGGGCTTCCTACGAGCAGTACTTC; cdr3_aa: CASSPRQGASYEQYF
d_call: TRBD2; clone_size: -; j_call: TRBJ2-1; v_call: TRBV7-8; cdr3_nt: TGTGCCAGCAGCCCTAGCGGGGGGAAGGGCTCCTACAATGAGCAGTTCTTC; cdr3_aa: CASSPSGGKGSYNEQFF